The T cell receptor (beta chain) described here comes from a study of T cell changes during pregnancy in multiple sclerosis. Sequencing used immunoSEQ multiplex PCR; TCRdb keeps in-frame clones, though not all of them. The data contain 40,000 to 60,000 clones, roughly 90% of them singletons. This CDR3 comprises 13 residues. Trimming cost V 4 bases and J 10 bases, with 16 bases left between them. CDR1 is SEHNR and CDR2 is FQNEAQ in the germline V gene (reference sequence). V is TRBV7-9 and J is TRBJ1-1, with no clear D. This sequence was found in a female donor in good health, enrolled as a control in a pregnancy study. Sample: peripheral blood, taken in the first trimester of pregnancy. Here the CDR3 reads CASSSFGEGRAFF. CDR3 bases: TGTGCCAGCAGCTCCTTTGGGGAGGGCAGAGCTTTCTTT.